This T cell receptor (beta chain) stems from a study of T cell repertoires in cytomegalovirus infection. Ten or more counts support this clonotype. TCRdb used MiXCR to reprocess the reads, holding one entry per CDR3 protein. The sample includes roughly 240,000 distinct CDR3 sequences, approximately 7% seen only once; the top ten take around 6.9%. The origin of this receptor is a human donor in good health (CMV status not recorded). Some clones in this sample may be carry-over from other donors' samples. Sequenced input: PBMCs.

The CDR3 protein is CSVDGEGGPYNEQFF. Here the CDR3 DNA reads TGCAGCGTTGATGGGGAGGGGGGCCCCTACAATGAGCAGTTCTTC. The rearrangement joins TRBV29-1 to TRBJ2-1; the D gene is possibly TRBD2 (7 bases). The germline gives CDR1 SQVTM, CDR2 ANQGSEA. The CDR3 extends over 15 amino acids. V lost 3 bases to trimming and J lost 2 bases, with 14 bases between them.